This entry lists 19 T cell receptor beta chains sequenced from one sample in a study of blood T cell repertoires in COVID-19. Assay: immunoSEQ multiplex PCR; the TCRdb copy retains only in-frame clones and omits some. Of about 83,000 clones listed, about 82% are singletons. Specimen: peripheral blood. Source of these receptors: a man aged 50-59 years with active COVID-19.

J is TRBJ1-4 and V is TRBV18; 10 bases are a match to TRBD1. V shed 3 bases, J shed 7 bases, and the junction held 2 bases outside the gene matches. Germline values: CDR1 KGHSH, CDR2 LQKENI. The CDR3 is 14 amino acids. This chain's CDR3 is CASSPTGGLEKLFF. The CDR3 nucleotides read TGTGCCAGCTCACCGACAGGGGGCCTTGAAAAACTGTTTTTT.

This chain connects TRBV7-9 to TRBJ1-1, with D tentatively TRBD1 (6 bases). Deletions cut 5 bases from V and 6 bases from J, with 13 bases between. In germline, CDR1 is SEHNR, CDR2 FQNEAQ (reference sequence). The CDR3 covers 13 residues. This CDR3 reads CASSKGTTAEAFF. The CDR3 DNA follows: TGTGCCAGCAGCAAGGGGACAACGGCTGAAGCTTTCTTT.

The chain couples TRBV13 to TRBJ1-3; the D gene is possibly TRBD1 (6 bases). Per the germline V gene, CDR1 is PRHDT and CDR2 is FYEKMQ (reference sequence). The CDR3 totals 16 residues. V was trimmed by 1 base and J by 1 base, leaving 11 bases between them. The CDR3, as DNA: TGTGCCAGCAGCTTAGAGGACAGCTGGTCTGGAAACACCATATATTTT. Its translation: CASSLEDSWSGNTIYF.

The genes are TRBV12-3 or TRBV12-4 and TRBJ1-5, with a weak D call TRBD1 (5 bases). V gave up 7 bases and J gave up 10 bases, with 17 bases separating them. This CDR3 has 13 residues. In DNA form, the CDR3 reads TGTGCCAGCACCCAAGGGGCTGTCCGTCCCCAGCATTTT. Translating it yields CASTQGAVRPQHF.

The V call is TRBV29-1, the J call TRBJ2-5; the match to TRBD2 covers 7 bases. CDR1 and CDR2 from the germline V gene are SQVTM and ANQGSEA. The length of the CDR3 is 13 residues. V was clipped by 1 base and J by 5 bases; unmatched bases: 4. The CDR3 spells CSVEVAGVETQYF. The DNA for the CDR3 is TGCAGCGTTGAAGTTGCGGGGGTCGAGACCCAGTACTTC.

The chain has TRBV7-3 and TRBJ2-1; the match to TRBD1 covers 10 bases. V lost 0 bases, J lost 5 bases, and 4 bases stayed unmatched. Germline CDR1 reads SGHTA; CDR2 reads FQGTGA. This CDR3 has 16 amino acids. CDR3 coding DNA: TGTGCCAGCAGCTTAACTCGGGACAGGGGCCACAATGAGCAGTTCTTC. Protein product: CASSLTRDRGHNEQFF.

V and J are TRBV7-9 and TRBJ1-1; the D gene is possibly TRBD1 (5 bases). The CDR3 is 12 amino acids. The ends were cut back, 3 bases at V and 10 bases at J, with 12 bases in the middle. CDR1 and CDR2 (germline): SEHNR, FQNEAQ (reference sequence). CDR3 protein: CASSFSGDGAFF. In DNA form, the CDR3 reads TGTGCCAGCAGCTTTTCGGGGGACGGAGCTTTCTTT. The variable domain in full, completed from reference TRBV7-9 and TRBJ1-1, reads DTGVSQNPRHKITKRGQNVTFRCDPISEHNRLYWYRQTLGQGPEFLTYFQNEAQLEKSRLLSDRFSAERPKGSFSTLEIQRTEQGDSAMYLCASSFSGDGAFFGQGTRLTVV.

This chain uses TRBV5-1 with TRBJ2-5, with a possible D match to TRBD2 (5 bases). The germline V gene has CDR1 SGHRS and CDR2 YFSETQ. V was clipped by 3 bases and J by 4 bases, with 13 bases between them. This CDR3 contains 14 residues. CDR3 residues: CASSSVEGAETQYF. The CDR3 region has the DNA TGCGCCAGCAGCTCTGTAGAGGGTGCAGAGACCCAGTACTTC.

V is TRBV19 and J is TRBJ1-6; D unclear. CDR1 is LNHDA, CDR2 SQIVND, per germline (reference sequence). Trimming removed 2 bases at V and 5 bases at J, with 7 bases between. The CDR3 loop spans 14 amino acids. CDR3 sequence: CASSIPANNSPLHF. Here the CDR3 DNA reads TGTGCCAGTAGTATACCCGCTAATAATTCACCCCTCCACTTT.

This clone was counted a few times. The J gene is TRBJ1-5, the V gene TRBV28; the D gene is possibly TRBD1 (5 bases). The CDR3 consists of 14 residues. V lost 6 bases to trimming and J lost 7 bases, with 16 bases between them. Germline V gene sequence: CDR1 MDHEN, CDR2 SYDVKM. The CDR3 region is CASSPTGFRQPQHF. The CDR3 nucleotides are TGTGCCAGCAGCCCTACAGGATTCAGGCAGCCCCAGCATTTT.

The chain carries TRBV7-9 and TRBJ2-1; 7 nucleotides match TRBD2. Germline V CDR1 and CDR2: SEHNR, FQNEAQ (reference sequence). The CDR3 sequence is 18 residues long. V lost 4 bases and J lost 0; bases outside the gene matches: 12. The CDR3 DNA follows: TGTGCCAGCAGCTCCCCGGGCGGAGCGGGAAACTCCTACAATGAGCAGTTCTTC. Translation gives CASSSPGGAGNSYNEQFF.

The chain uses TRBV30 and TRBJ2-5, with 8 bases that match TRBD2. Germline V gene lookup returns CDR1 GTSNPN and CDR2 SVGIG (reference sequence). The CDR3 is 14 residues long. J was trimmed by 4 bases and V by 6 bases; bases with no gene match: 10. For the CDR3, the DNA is TGTGCCTGTTCCCAAGCGGGAGTTGGAGAGACCCAGTACTTC. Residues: CACSQAGVGETQYF.

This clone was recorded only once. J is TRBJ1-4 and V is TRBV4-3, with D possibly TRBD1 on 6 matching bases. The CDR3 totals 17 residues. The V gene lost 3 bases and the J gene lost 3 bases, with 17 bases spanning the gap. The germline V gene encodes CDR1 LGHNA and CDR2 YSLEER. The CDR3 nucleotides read TGCGCCAGCAGCCAGACTAATCCAGGGGCTGCTAATGAAAAACTGTTTTTT. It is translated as CASSQTNPGAANEKLFF.

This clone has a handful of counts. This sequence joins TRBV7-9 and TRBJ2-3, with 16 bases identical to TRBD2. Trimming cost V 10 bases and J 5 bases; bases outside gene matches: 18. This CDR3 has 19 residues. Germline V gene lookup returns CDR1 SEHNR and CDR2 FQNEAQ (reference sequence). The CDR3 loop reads CATGTLGLAGGPGVDTQYF. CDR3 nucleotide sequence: TGTGCCACCGGTACTTTGGGACTAGCGGGAGGGCCAGGAGTAGATACGCAGTATTTT.

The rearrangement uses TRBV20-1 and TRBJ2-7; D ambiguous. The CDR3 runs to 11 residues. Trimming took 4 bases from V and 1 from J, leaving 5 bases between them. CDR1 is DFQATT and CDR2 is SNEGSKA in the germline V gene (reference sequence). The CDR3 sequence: CSATGSYEQYF. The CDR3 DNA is TGCAGTGCTACAGGATCCTACGAGCAGTACTTC.

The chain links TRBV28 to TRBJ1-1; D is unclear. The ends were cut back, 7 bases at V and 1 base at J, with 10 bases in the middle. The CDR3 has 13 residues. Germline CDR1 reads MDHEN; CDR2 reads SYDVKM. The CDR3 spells CASTQRRNTEAFF. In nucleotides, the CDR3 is TGTGCCAGCACGCAAAGGAGGAACACTGAAGCTTTCTTT.

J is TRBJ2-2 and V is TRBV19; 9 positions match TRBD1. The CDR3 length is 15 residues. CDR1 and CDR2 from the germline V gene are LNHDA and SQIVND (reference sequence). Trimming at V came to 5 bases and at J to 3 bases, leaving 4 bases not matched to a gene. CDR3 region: CASSPGTGYTGELFF. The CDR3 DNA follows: TGTGCCAGTAGTCCGGGGACAGGGTACACCGGGGAGCTGTTTTTT. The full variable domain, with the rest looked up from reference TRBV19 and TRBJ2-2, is DGGITQSPKYLFRKEGQNVTLSCEQNLNHDAMYWYRQDPGQGLRLIYYSQIVNDFQKGDIAEGYSVSREKKESFPLTVTSAQKNPTAFYLCASSPGTGYTGELFFGEGSRLTVL.

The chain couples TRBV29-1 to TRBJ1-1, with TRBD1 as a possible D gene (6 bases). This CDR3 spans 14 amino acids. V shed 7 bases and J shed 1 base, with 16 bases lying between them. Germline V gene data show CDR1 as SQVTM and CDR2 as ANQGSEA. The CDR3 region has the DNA TGCAGCGGTAGGCTATACAGGGAGAACACTGAAGCTTTCTTT. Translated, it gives CSGRLYRENTEAFF.

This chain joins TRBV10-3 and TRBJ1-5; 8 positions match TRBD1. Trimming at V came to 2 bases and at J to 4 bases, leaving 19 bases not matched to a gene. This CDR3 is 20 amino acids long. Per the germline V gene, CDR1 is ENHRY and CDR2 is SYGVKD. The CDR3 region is CAISEPPGTGTQRANQPQHF. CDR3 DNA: TGTGCCATCAGTGAGCCCCCTGGGACAGGCACTCAACGGGCTAATCAGCCCCAGCATTTT.